This record looks at one TCR beta chain sequence and its context. Its cognate antigen is unknown. PCR amplification relied on 60 Vbeta primers (plus 13 Jbeta primers). Measured with immunoSEQ multiplex PCR; TCRdb has only the in-frame clones, and not every one. The table lists under 130,000 clones, approximately 82% of them singletons. This CDR3 is 14 amino acids long. Trimming took 4 bases from V and 1 from J, leaving 13 bases between them. Looked up from germline, CDR1 is GTSNPN and CDR2 is SVGIG (reference sequence). The sample belongs to a study of cytomegalovirus exposure and HLA in healthy donors. Study outcomes and limitations: Sequence variants that were highly shared formed a cluster that was likely a sequencing artifact.

This sequence was found in a man between 40 and 49 years old in good health and CMV-seropositive. Sequencing used PBMCs. The chain joins TRBV30 to TRBJ1-2; no firm D call. This CDR3 reads CAWTLRPFNYGYTF. DNA of the CDR3: TGTGCCTGGACCTTGCGCCCATTTAACTATGGCTACACCTTC.